The entry below gives a single T cell receptor (beta chain) sequence along with its context. This entry is derived from a study of beta chain features in type 1 diabetes. Study context: Healthy donors and patients had similar age, gender and cell yields. Sorted cell examination encompassed 85 million to 130 million cells across all samples.

Each sorted fraction was over 95% pure. Germline trimming cut 4 bases from V and 4 bases from J; bases unmatched to any gene: 6. The germline V gene encodes CDR1 SQVTM and CDR2 ANQGSEA. The CDR3 runs to 14 residues. Investigators reverse transcribed all isolated RNA, so they sequenced expressed TCRB transcripts. Deep immunoSEQ sequencing covered naive, central memory and regulatory T cell samples. The protocol was immunoSEQ multiplex PCR, while the TCRdb copy is restricted to in-frame clones and leaves out a portion. The sample lists some 410,000 clones; 14% were seen once. The TCR sequence derives from a man aged 25-45 years in good health. The sample consisted of naive CD4+ T cells from blood. The chain couples TRBV29-1 to TRBJ2-1, with TRBD2 identical over 8 bases. CDR3 sequence: CSVVALAGYNEQFF. CDR3 coding DNA: TGCAGCGTTGTTGCTCTAGCGGGTTACAATGAGCAGTTCTTC.